The 13 T cell receptor beta chains given below trace back to one sample, sequenced in a study of cytotoxic CD8 clonotypes in ibrutinib-treated CLL. Using immunoSEQ multiplex PCR, the repertoire was profiled, and TCRdb retains in-frame clones only, with some absent. The sample contains more than 110,000 clones, 76% of which appear only once. Sample: PBMCs, taken after 24 months of ibrutinib treatment. The origin of the receptors is a human donor with chronic lymphocytic leukemia.

V is TRBV7-8 and J is TRBJ2-2; D may be TRBD1 (5 bases). CDR3 length: 14 residues. CDR1 is SGHVS, CDR2 FQNEAQ, per germline. V was cut by 4 bases and J by 3 bases, with 9 bases left in between. The DNA for the CDR3 is TGTGCCAGCAGCTATATAGGGGACACCGGGGAGCTGTTTTTT. Amino acid sequence: CASSYIGDTGELFF.

There are a few counts of this clone. V and J are TRBV27 and TRBJ1-1, with TRBD1 matching over 7 bases. J gave up 0 bases and V 6 bases, and 10 bases lay outside the gene matches. Germline CDR1 and CDR2: MNHEY and SMNVEV (reference sequence). The CDR3 length is 16 residues. CDR3 DNA sequence: TGTGCCAGCAGGACCCCACACAGGGGCATGAACACTGAAGCTTTCTTT. This gives the protein CASRTPHRGMNTEAFF.

The V gene is TRBV5-1, the J gene TRBJ1-1, with D uncertain. CDR3 length: 13 residues. CDR1 and CDR2 (germline): SGHRS, YFSETQ. The V end was cut by 4 bases, the J end by 3 bases, with 10 bases between. CDR3 loop: CASSPPGYTEAFF. CDR3 DNA: TGCGCCAGCAGCCCCCCGGGGTACACTGAAGCTTTCTTT. The whole variable domain, filled in from reference TRBV5-1 and TRBJ1-1, reads KAGVTQTPRYLIKTRGQQVTLSCSPISGHRSVSWYQQTPGQGLQFLFEYFSETQRNKGNFPGRFSGRQFSNSRSEMNVSTLELGDSALYLCASSPPGYTEAFFGQGTRLTVV.

This chain joins TRBV19 and TRBJ2-4; the D is unclear. Germline loops: CDR1 LNHDA, CDR2 SQIVND (reference sequence). V was trimmed by 3 bases and J by 1 base, leaving 10 bases between them. The CDR3 is 15 amino acids. The CDR3 here is CASSIYLGAKNIQYF. In DNA form, the CDR3 reads TGTGCCAGTAGTATCTACCTGGGGGCCAAAAACATTCAGTACTTC.

The V gene is TRBV4-2, the J gene TRBJ2-7; 11 nucleotides line up with TRBD2. The length of the CDR3 is 16 residues. Trimming at V came to 1 base and at J to 2 bases, leaving 4 bases not matched to a gene. CDR1 is LGHNA, CDR2 YNFKEQ, per germline. In DNA form, the CDR3 reads TGTGCCAGCAGCCAAGGGGAGACTAGCGGGACCTACGAGCAGTACTTC. Protein: CASSQGETSGTYEQYF.

This chain uses TRBV6-1 with TRBJ2-5; possibly TRBD1 for D (6 bases). Germline CDR1 reads MNHNS; CDR2 reads SASEGT. The CDR3 contains 17 residues. V lost 0 bases, J lost 5 bases, and 19 bases lay in between. In nucleotides, the CDR3 is TGTGCCAGCAGTGAAGCGCTGGGGGCGAACCTCGAGGAGACCCAGTACTTC. Residues: CASSEALGANLEETQYF.

The chain joins TRBV19 to TRBJ1-4; D uncertain. CDR1 is LNHDA and CDR2 is SQIVND in the germline V gene (reference sequence). V dropped 3 bases and J dropped 3 bases, with 8 bases sitting between them. CDR3 length: 14 residues. CDR3 residues: CASSILAANEKLFF. CDR3 bases: TGTGCCAGTAGTATCCTAGCGGCTAATGAAAAACTGTTTTTT. Using reference TRBV19 and TRBJ1-4 for the parts outside the CDR3, the full variable domain is DGGITQSPKYLFRKEGQNVTLSCEQNLNHDAMYWYRQDPGQGLRLIYYSQIVNDFQKGDIAEGYSVSREKKESFPLTVTSAQKNPTAFYLCASSILAANEKLFFGSGTQLSVL.

V usage is TRBV20-1 and J usage is TRBJ2-3; D call uncertain. Trimming took 6 bases from V and 2 from J, leaving 6 bases between them. This CDR3 comprises 11 residues. CDR1 is DFQATT, CDR2 SNEGSKA, per germline (reference sequence). The CDR3 coding sequence is TGCAGTGCAACGAACACAGATACGCAGTATTTT. Protein product: CSATNTDTQYF.

The chain couples TRBV11-2 to TRBJ1-1, with a weak D call TRBD1 (6 bases). CDR1 is SGHAT, CDR2 FQNNGV, per germline. The CDR3 is made up of 15 amino acids. The V and J ends lost 2 bases and 4 bases respectively, with 14 bases between them. This chain's CDR3 is CASSLFAGEATEAFF. CDR3 DNA: TGTGCCAGCAGCTTATTTGCAGGGGAGGCCACTGAAGCTTTCTTT.

This clone was observed a handful of times. The chain joins TRBV19 to TRBJ2-3, with D perhaps assigned TRBD1 or TRBD2 (5 bases each). Per the germline V gene, CDR1 is LNHDA and CDR2 is SQIVND (reference sequence). The CDR3 is made up of 12 amino acids. Between the trimmed V and J ends, which lost 6 bases and 11 bases, there was a span of 15 bases. CDR3 in amino acids: CASSRGPGLQYF. In DNA, the CDR3 is TGTGCCAGTAGCCGGGGCCCCGGTCTGCAGTATTTT.

The CDR3 is CASSLVAGPALNYGYTF. DNA for the CDR3: TGTGCCAGCAGCTTAGTTGCGGGACCCGCTCTAAACTATGGCTACACCTTC. V and J are TRBV7-9 and TRBJ1-2; a weak D match, TRBD1 (5 bases). CDR3 length: 17 residues. The ends were cut back, 1 base at V and 2 bases at J, with 17 bases in the middle. Germline values: CDR1 SEHNR, CDR2 FQNEAQ (reference sequence). The whole variable domain, remainder taken from reference TRBV7-9 and TRBJ1-2, is DTGVSQNPRHKITKRGQNVTFRCDPISEHNRLYWYRQTLGQGPEFLTYFQNEAQLEKSRLLSDRFSAERPKGSFSTLEIQRTEQGDSAMYLCASSLVAGPALNYGYTFGSGTRLTVV.

The rearrangement links TRBV15 to TRBJ1-5, with D perhaps matching TRBD1 (6 bases). The length of the CDR3 is 15 residues. Trimming left V 3 bases short and J 0 bases short, with 9 bases between. CDR1 and CDR2 from the germline V gene are LNHNV and YYDKDF (reference sequence). CDR3 sequence: CATSRGGSSNQPQHF. The CDR3 DNA reads as TGTGCCACCAGCAGGGGGGGCAGTAGCAATCAGCCCCAGCATTTT.

This clone was observed many times. The rearrangement links TRBV7-2 to TRBJ1-5; D is uncertain. V lost 5 bases and J lost 2, with 10 bases in between. Germline V lookup: CDR1 SGHTA, CDR2 FQGNSA. CDR3 length: 14 amino acids. The chain's CDR3 is CASSQDGGNQPQHF. The CDR3 DNA follows: TGTGCCAGCAGCCAGGACGGGGGCAATCAGCCCCAGCATTTT.